This T cell receptor (beta chain) is from a study of CD8+ T cells in alopecia areata. About the research overall: Administration of oral tofacitinib to treated patients was at 5 to 10 mg twice daily.

cDNA reverse transcribed from extracted RNA served as the sequencing template. Repertoires were generated with immunoSEQ multiplex PCR, while TCRdb's copy carries only in-frame clones and drops some. The data contain fewer than 150,000 clones, 45% to 65% of them seen just once; the ten biggest clones take up 3.5% to 5%. As for this clone: Antigen unknown.

This CDR3 comprises 15 residues. The V gene's germline CDR1 is GTSNPN and CDR2 SVGIG (reference sequence). The germline V and J ends were trimmed by 3 bases and 1 base, with 13 bases remaining between them. Obtained from alopecia areata patients were lesional scalp punch biopsies along with peripheral blood. Whole-study findings and limits: Affected scalp, especially in alopecia totalis/universalis, had a higher clonality than normal scalp did.

The receptor was isolated from a human donor with alopecia areata. The sequencing used CD4+ T cells sorted from blood, collected at week 0. This sequence joins TRBV30 and TRBJ1-3; maybe TRBD1 (5 bases). CDR3 region: CAWSPFGGSGNTIYF. In DNA, the CDR3 is TGTGCCTGGAGCCCTTTTGGGGGGTCTGGAAACACCATATATTTT.